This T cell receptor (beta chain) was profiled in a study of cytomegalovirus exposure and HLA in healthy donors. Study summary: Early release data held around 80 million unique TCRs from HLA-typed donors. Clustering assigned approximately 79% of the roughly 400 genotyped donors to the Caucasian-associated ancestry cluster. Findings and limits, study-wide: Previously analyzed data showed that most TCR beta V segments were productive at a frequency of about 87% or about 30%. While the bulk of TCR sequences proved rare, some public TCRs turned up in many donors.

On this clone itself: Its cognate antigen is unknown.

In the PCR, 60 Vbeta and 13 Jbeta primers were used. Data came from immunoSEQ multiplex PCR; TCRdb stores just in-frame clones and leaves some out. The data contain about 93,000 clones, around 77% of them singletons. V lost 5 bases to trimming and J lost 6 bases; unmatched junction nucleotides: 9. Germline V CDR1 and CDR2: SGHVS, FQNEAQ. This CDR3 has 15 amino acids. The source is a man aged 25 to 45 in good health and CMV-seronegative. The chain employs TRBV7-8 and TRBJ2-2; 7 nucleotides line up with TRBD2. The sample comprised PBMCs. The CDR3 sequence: CASSQLSGYPGELFF. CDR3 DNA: TGTGCCAGCAGCCAACTTAGCGGGTACCCCGGGGAGCTGTTTTTT.